The subject of this entry is one TCR beta chain. The antigen is not known. CDR3 size: 12 residues. With 3 bases removed from V and 7 bases from J, the gap between germline ends came to 9 bases. CDR1 and CDR2 from the germline V gene are SNHLY and FYNNEI. These data belong to a study of shared clonotypes between healthy human individuals. Study-level points and caveats: Several donors had around 5% of their naive CD4 clonotypes in common. Unshared clonotypes carried lower generation probabilities than those common to all four donors. Incomplete sequencing of sorted subsets was indicated by rarefaction despite large depth.

TCRdb keeps only in-frame clones here, not all; method: immunoSEQ multiplex PCR. The sample has approximately 2.3 million clones; over 90% are singletons. The sequencing sample was made of naive CD4+ T cells from PBMCs. Subset given: CD45RA+ positively selected. The rearrangement uses TRBV2 and TRBJ1-1; D call uncertain. This receptor was obtained from a man between 18 and 29 years old in good health. Some clones in this sample may be carry-over from other donors' samples. The CDR3 reads CASSEGGLEAFF. The DNA for the CDR3 is TGTGCCAGCAGTGAGGGTGGACTTGAAGCTTTCTTT.